These 19 T cell receptor beta chains came from one sample sequenced in a study of T cell repertoires in cytomegalovirus infection. TCRdb recomputed calls from the reads with MiXCR, one row per CDR3 protein. The sample shows about 770,000 distinct CDR3 sequences, just under 30% of them seen only once. These TCRs' antigens remain unknown. The sample in question was cultured CD8+ T cells from PBMCs, obtained from culture after CMV antigen stimulation. The receptors shown here come from a human donor in good health (CMV status not recorded). Some clones in this sample may be carry-over from other donors' samples.

The chain carries TRBV2 and TRBJ2-1; D call uncertain. The V gene's germline CDR1 is SNHLY and CDR2 FYNNEI. The length of the CDR3 is 15 residues. Trimming removed 0 bases from V and 4 bases from J, with 10 bases in between. CDR3 residues: CASSEASQFYNEQFF. The CDR3 nucleotides are TGTGCCAGCAGTGAAGCCTCACAATTTTACAATGAGCAGTTCTTC.

This clonotype was detected a few times. The gene calls are TRBV5-6 and TRBJ1-1; D uncertain. CDR3 length equals 16 residues. V lost 2 bases to trimming and J lost 6 bases, with 20 bases between them. Germline assignment: CDR1 SGHDT and CDR2 YYEEEE. The CDR3 DNA reads TGTGCCAGCAGCTTTGGACGGGTCTGGGGTGGCGCTGAAGCTTTCTTT. It is translated as CASSFGRVWGGAEAFF.

The V call is TRBV6-2 or TRBV6-3, the J call TRBJ2-5; TRBD1 matches 7 bases. Germline lookup yields CDR1 MNHEY and CDR2 SVGEGT. The length of the CDR3 is 17 residues. J was trimmed by 0 bases and V by 8 bases; bases with no gene match: 15. The CDR3 sequence: CASRTIGDREYQETQYF. The DNA of the CDR3 is TGTGCCAGCCGGACAATCGGAGACAGGGAATACCAAGAGACCCAGTACTTC.

The V and J genes are TRBV9 and TRBJ2-5, with D possibly being TRBD2 (6 bases). Germline V gene lookup returns CDR1 SGDLS and CDR2 YYNGEE. V lost 3 bases to trimming and J lost 1 base, with 13 bases between them. The length of the CDR3 is 15 residues. The CDR3, as DNA: TGTGCCAGCAGCGCAACCGGACTAATCCAAGAGACCCAGTACTTC. Residues: CASSATGLIQETQYF.

This sequence joins TRBV19 and TRBJ1-5; possibly TRBD1 for D (5 bases). The ends were cut back, 2 bases at V and 4 bases at J, with 12 bases in the middle. Germline-derived CDR1 and CDR2 are LNHDA and SQIVND (reference sequence). The CDR3 runs to 15 residues. The CDR3 sequence is CASSILRDLNQPQHF. CDR3 bases: TGTGCCAGTAGTATACTCCGGGACCTTAATCAGCCCCAGCATTTT.

This clonotype occurred many times. This chain joins TRBV7-2 and TRBJ1-1, with a weak D call TRBD1 (6 bases). This CDR3 has 15 amino acids. The ends were cut back, 8 bases at V and 0 bases at J, with 16 bases in the middle. From germline, CDR1 is SGHTA and CDR2 FQGNSA. In DNA form, the CDR3 reads TGTGCCAGCTGCCCGCGGGACACCTTGAACACTGAAGCTTTCTTT. Protein sequence: CASCPRDTLNTEAFF.

The chain has TRBV2 and TRBJ2-7; D uncertain. The V and J ends lost 8 bases and 4 bases respectively, with 6 bases between them. This CDR3 is built from 10 residues. In germline, CDR1 is SNHLY, CDR2 FYNNEI. CDR3 bases: TGTGCCAGCGAAGGGTACGAGCAGTACTTC. It encodes CASEGYEQYF. Drawing the rest from reference TRBV2 and TRBJ2-7, the complete variable domain is EPEVTQTPSHQVTQMGQEVILRCVPISNHLYFYWYRQILGQKVEFLVSFYNNEISEKSEIFDDQFSVERPDGSNFTLKIRSTKLEDSAMYFCASEGYEQYFGPGTRLTVT.

This clonotype was recorded at least ten times. This chain links TRBV7-6 with TRBJ2-5, with TRBD2 matching over 9 bases. The germline gives CDR1 SGHVS, CDR2 FNYEAQ. This CDR3 has 17 residues. With 0 bases clipped from V and 1 base from J, the junction kept 6 bases outside the gene matches. CDR3 in DNA: TGTGCCAGCAGCTTAGCGAGGAGCGGGGGGTCCCAAGAGACCCAGTACTTC. Amino acid sequence: CASSLARSGGSQETQYF.

This clonotype has at least ten counts. The V call is TRBV7-2, the J call TRBJ2-3; 9 nucleotides agree with TRBD2. V trimming: 5 bases; J trimming: 2 bases; junction bases outside the gene matches: 5. CDR1 and CDR2 (germline): SGHTA, FQGNSA. The CDR3 runs 15 residues. The CDR3 bases are TGTGCCAGCAGCCTCCGGACTAGCGACACAGATACGCAGTATTTT. Residues: CASSLRTSDTDTQYF.

The V and J genes are TRBV4-1 and TRBJ2-7; tentative D call: TRBD1 (5 bases). V dropped 2 bases and J dropped 0 bases, with 5 bases sitting between them. Germline V lookup: CDR1 MGHRA, CDR2 YSYEKL. The CDR3 spans 13 residues. The CDR3, as DNA: TGCGCCAGCAGCCAACAGGGCTCCTACGAGCAGTACTTC. Translated, it gives CASSQQGSYEQYF.

The chain combines TRBV27 with TRBJ1-2; a possible D gene is TRBD1 (6 bases). CDR3 length: 14 amino acids. The germline V gene encodes CDR1 MNHEY and CDR2 SMNVEV (reference sequence). Trimming shortened V by 5 bases and J by 6 bases, and 16 bases separated the two germline ends. This chain's CDR3 is CASSGYRVADGYTF. For the CDR3, the DNA is TGTGCCAGCAGTGGCTACAGGGTCGCGGATGGCTACACCTTC.

This sequence joins TRBV15 and TRBJ2-7, with D possibly called TRBD1 or TRBD2 (6 bases each). Germline V gene sequence: CDR1 LNHNV, CDR2 YYDKDF (reference sequence). The CDR3 runs to 15 residues. The V end lost 0 bases, the J end lost 7 bases, and 16 bases lay between the germline ends. The CDR3 bases are TGTGCCACCAGCAGAGATCGGGGGCAGACTGGAGAGCAGTACTTC. Translated: CATSRDRGQTGEQYF.

This clonotype has a count of ten or more. CDR3 residues: CASSFYRGHQETQYF. The CDR3 region has the DNA TGTGCCAGCAGCTTTTATAGGGGGCACCAAGAGACCCAGTACTTC. The V and J genes are TRBV7-9 and TRBJ2-5; the match to TRBD1 covers 7 bases. CDR1 is SEHNR, CDR2 FQNEAQ, per germline (reference sequence). V was clipped by 3 bases and J by 0 bases; unmatched bases: 4. The CDR3 covers 15 residues.

The V and J genes are TRBV6-6 and TRBJ1-6; no definite D call. The V gene lost 6 bases and the J gene lost 6 bases, with 12 bases spanning the gap. This CDR3 has 14 residues. CDR1 is MNHNY and CDR2 is SVGAGI in the germline V gene (reference sequence). The CDR3 DNA reads as TGTGCCAGCAGCTCCCCGGATGTTAATTCACCCCTCCACTTT. Its protein product is CASSSPDVNSPLHF.

As for this clonotype: This may arise from a read error, as a much more abundant clone is one base away. This chain uses TRBV12-3 or TRBV12-4 with TRBJ2-3; TRBD1 is a possible D gene (5 bases). CDR3 size: 13 residues. Here the CDR3 reads CAGSLQGTDTQYF. The CDR3 DNA follows: TGTGCCGGCAGTTTACAGGGCACAGATACGCAGTATTTT.

There are a few counts of this clonotype. This chain joins TRBV6-1 and TRBJ2-2; TRBD1 agrees at 8 bases. The V segment lost 4 bases and the J segment 2 bases; nucleotides outside the gene matches: 6. The CDR3 has 16 residues. Germline V CDR1 and CDR2: MNHNS, SASEGT. The CDR3 DNA is TGTGCCAGCAGTGCAAACAGGGGGTATAACACCGGGGAGCTGTTTTTT. It codes for CASSANRGYNTGELFF.

The chain combines TRBV7-8 with TRBJ2-1, with D perhaps TRBD2 (5 bases). The CDR3 extends over 15 amino acids. CDR1 is SGHVS and CDR2 is FQNEAQ in the germline V gene. Trimming left V 5 bases short and J 7 bases short, with 18 bases between. This CDR3 reads CASSLYLEGWNEQFF. Here the CDR3 DNA reads TGTGCCAGCAGCCTTTATCTTGAGGGTTGGAATGAGCAGTTCTTC.

V usage is TRBV2 and J usage is TRBJ1-6; D not certain. V lost 7 bases to trimming and J lost 8 bases, with 9 bases between them. The CDR3 totals 12 residues. Germline V gives CDR1 SNHLY, CDR2 FYNNEI. The CDR3 reads CASKQWDSPLHF. CDR3 DNA sequence: TGTGCCAGCAAGCAGTGGGATTCACCCCTCCACTTT.

CDR3 protein: CASSQDRDYTDTQYF. The CDR3 DNA reads TGTGCCAGCAGCCAGGACCGGGACTACACAGATACGCAGTATTTT. The chain combines TRBV14 with TRBJ2-3, with 7 positions matching TRBD2. Germline CDR1 is SGHDN and CDR2 is FVKESK. Trimming at V came to 3 bases and at J to 2 bases, leaving 5 bases not matched to a gene. This CDR3 is built from 15 residues. Full variable domain (outside the CDR3, taken from reference TRBV14 and TRBJ2-3): EAGVTQFPSHSVIEKGQTVTLRCDPISGHDNLYWYRRVMGKEIKFLLHFVKESKQDESGMPNNRFLAERTGGTYSTLKVQPAELEDSGVYFCASSQDRDYTDTQYFGPGTRLTVL.